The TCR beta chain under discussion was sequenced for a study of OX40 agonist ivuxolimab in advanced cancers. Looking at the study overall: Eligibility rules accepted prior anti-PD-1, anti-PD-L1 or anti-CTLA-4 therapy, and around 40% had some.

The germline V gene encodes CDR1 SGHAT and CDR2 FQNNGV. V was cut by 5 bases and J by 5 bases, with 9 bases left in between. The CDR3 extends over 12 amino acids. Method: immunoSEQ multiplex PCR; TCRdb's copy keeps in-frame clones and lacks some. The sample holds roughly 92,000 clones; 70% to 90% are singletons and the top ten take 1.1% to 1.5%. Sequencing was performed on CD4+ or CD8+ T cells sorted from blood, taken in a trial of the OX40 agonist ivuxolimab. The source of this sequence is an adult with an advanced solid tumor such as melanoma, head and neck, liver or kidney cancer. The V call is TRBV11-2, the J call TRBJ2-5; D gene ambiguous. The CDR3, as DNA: TGTGCCAGCAGCCCATTCCGGGAGACCCAGTACTTC. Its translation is CASSPFRETQYF.